This T cell receptor beta chain was recorded in a study of control samples from healthy donors and cancer patients. CDR1 and CDR2 (germline): LGHDT, YNNKEL (reference sequence). The CDR3 spans 14 residues. V dropped 4 bases and J dropped 11 bases, with 20 bases sitting between them. The table came from immunoSEQ multiplex PCR; TCRdb's copy has only in-frame clones and leaves some out. The sample carries around 130,000 clones, nearly 90% recorded once. The source is a man aged 45-65 years with head and neck cancer. The J gene is TRBJ1-1, the V gene TRBV3-1 (or the pseudogene TRBV3-2), with D tentatively TRBD1 (5 bases). The sequencing sample was made of PBMCs. The CDR3 bases are TGTGCCAGCAGCCGCAACCGGGACGGCGGCCGGGCTTTCTTT. Amino acid sequence: CASSRNRDGGRAFF.